The 29 T cell receptor beta chains given below trace back to one sample, sequenced in a study of T cell changes during pregnancy in multiple sclerosis. The data were produced by immunoSEQ multiplex PCR, yet TCRdb's version contains in-frame clones alone and is incomplete. The sample yields tens of thousands of clones, approximately 92% seen once. Sequences were obtained from peripheral blood. Receptor source: a female donor with multiple sclerosis, enrolled in a pregnancy study.

The V call is TRBV19, the J call TRBJ1-2; 9 nucleotides agree with TRBD1. This CDR3 has 15 amino acids. CDR1 is LNHDA, CDR2 SQIVND, per germline (reference sequence). V lost 6 bases to trimming and J lost 6 bases; unmatched junction nucleotides: 11. In nucleotides, the CDR3 is TGTGCCAGTAGCGGCACAGGGGGCGGCTATCATGGCTACACCTTC. Translation gives CASSGTGGGYHGYTF. The full variable domain, rest sourced from reference TRBV19 and TRBJ1-2, is DGGITQSPKYLFRKEGQNVTLSCEQNLNHDAMYWYRQDPGQGLRLIYYSQIVNDFQKGDIAEGYSVSREKKESFPLTVTSAQKNPTAFYLCASSGTGGGYHGYTFGSGTRLTVV.

V is TRBV9 and J is TRBJ2-2; no clear D. CDR3 length: 15 amino acids. Between the trimmed V and J ends, which lost 4 bases and 8 bases, there was a span of 18 bases. The germline CDR1 and CDR2 sequences are SGDLS and YYNGEE. The CDR3 DNA sequence: TGTGCCAGCAGCCTCGGGTGGGGTTTAGAAGGGGAGCTGTTTTTT. Protein product: CASSLGWGLEGELFF.

The V and J genes are TRBV30 and TRBJ1-3, with D possibly TRBD1 on 6 matching bases. The CDR3 totals 16 residues. The V end was cut by 3 bases, the J end by 0 bases, with 15 bases between. Germline V gene data show CDR1 as GTSNPN and CDR2 as SVGIG (reference sequence). For the CDR3, the DNA is TGTGCCTGGAGATCCGGACCAGGGGTCTCTGGAAACACCATATATTTT. As protein: CAWRSGPGVSGNTIYF. Supplemented by reference TRBV30 and TRBJ1-3, the full variable domain reads SQTIHQWPATLVQPVGSPLSLECTVEGTSNPNLYWYRQAAGRGLQLLFYSVGIGQISSEVPQNLSASRPQDRQFILSSKKLLLSDSGFYLCAWRSGPGVSGNTIYFGEGSWLTVV.

This chain uses TRBV18 with TRBJ2-5; 10 bases are a match to TRBD2. V lost 3 bases and J lost 5; bases outside the gene matches: 6. The germline V gene encodes CDR1 KGHSH and CDR2 LQKENI. The CDR3 runs to 15 residues. DNA for the CDR3: TGTGCCAGCTCACCCTCTAGCGGGAGCCGTGAGACCCAGTACTTC. This encodes CASSPSSGSRETQYF.

The rearrangement links TRBV6-1 to TRBJ1-2; 7 bases are shared with TRBD1. After removal of 0 bases from V and 3 bases from J, the junction contained 4 bases not matched to a gene. CDR1 and CDR2 (germline): MNHNS, SASEGT. CDR3 length equals 15 residues. CDR3: CASSEAYGTDYGYTF. The CDR3 bases are TGTGCCAGCAGTGAAGCGTACGGGACAGACTATGGCTACACCTTC.

The chain is built from TRBV6-5 and TRBJ1-1; D perhaps matches TRBD1 (5 bases). This CDR3 is 13 amino acids long. Germline V gives CDR1 MNHEY, CDR2 SVGAGI. V gave up 4 bases and J gave up 1 base, with 7 bases separating them. CDR3 coding DNA: TGTGCCAGCAGTTGGGGGGGGAACACTGAAGCTTTCTTT. This translates into CASSWGGNTEAFF.

V usage is TRBV7-8 and J usage is TRBJ2-7, with TRBD2 matching 7 bases. V was clipped by 5 bases and J by 0 bases; unmatched bases: 13. The CDR3 runs 17 residues. The germline CDR1 and CDR2 sequences are SGHVS and FQNEAQ. The CDR3: CASSPAMLGGDSYEQYF. Here the CDR3 DNA reads TGTGCCAGCAGCCCAGCGATGTTGGGGGGGGACTCCTACGAGCAGTACTTC.

The chain combines TRBV5-4 with TRBJ1-2; perhaps TRBD1 as D (5 bases). The CDR3 length is 14 residues. Trimming shortened V by 1 base and J by 5 bases, and 12 bases separated the two germline ends. Germline V gene sequence: CDR1 SGHNT, CDR2 YYREEE (reference sequence). CDR3 coding DNA: TGTGCCAGCAGCTTGTTGGGGGTCCCTTATGGCTACACCTTC. The encoded protein is CASSLLGVPYGYTF.

The chain carries TRBV19 and TRBJ1-4; D is perhaps TRBD1 (6 bases). Germline V gene lookup returns CDR1 LNHDA and CDR2 SQIVND (reference sequence). This CDR3 is 15 amino acids long. The ends were cut back, 1 base at V and 8 bases at J, with 14 bases in the middle. The CDR3: CASSIGGRGGEKLFF. CDR3 sequence (DNA): TGTGCCAGTAGTATAGGGGGGCGCGGAGGCGAAAAACTGTTTTTT.

The CDR3 sequence: CASSRSTSNTEAFF. CDR3 coding DNA: TGTGCCAGCAGCCGCTCGACATCGAACACTGAAGCTTTCTTT. The chain links TRBV6-5 to TRBJ1-1; D call uncertain. The V and J ends lost 6 bases and 1 base respectively, with 12 bases between them. CDR1 and CDR2 from the germline V gene are MNHEY and SVGAGI. The CDR3 has 14 residues.

The chain is built from TRBV2 and TRBJ2-3; TRBD2 aligns across 7 bases. The V gene end was trimmed by 5 bases and the J gene end by 0 bases; junction bases not matched to a gene: 5. The germline V gene has CDR1 SNHLY and CDR2 FYNNEI. The CDR3 consists of 15 residues. The CDR3: CASSLLAESTDTQYF. The CDR3 nucleotides are TGTGCCAGCAGTCTCCTAGCGGAAAGCACAGATACGCAGTATTTT.

This chain links TRBV5-4 with TRBJ2-7, with D tentatively TRBD2 (6 bases). Trimming stripped 5 bases from V and 2 bases from J, with 11 bases between. Germline-derived CDR1 and CDR2 are SGHNT and YYREEE (reference sequence). This CDR3 region has 13 residues. This CDR3 reads CASSGSGAYEQYF. CDR3 nucleotides: TGTGCCAGCAGTGGTAGCGGCGCCTACGAGCAGTACTTC.

The genes are TRBV5-4 and TRBJ2-1; D is perhaps TRBD2 (5 bases). Trimming removed 0 bases from V and 4 bases from J, with 14 bases in between. Germline CDR1 SGHNT, CDR2 YYREEE (reference sequence). The CDR3 spans 16 residues. DNA for the CDR3: TGTGCCAGCAGCTTGGGAGGCGGGTCCATTTACAATGAGCAGTTCTTC. Translating it yields CASSLGGGSIYNEQFF.

The chain combines TRBV25-1 with TRBJ2-7; 7 positions agree with TRBD2. The junction had 10 bases not matched to a gene; V was cut back by 2 bases and J by 3 bases. Germline V lookup: CDR1 MGHDK, CDR2 SYGVNS. The CDR3 extends over 16 amino acids. As DNA, the CDR3 is TGTGCCAGCAGTGAAGGACTAGTTTGGGGAGTCTACGAGCAGTACTTC. Translated: CASSEGLVWGVYEQYF.

This chain joins TRBV6-5 and TRBJ2-7, with D uncertain. This CDR3 region has 14 residues. Trimming shortened V by 0 bases and J by 3 bases, and 9 bases separated the two germline ends. CDR1 and CDR2 (germline): MNHEY, SVGAGI. CDR3 DNA sequence: TGTGCCAGCAGTTACTCGATGCACGACTACGAGCAGTACTTC. Its translation: CASSYSMHDYEQYF.

V usage is TRBV9 and J usage is TRBJ2-5; 8 bases line up with TRBD2. This CDR3 spans 15 amino acids. Losses at the gene ends were 0 bases for V and 5 bases for J; bases not matched to a gene: 6. In germline, CDR1 is SGDLS, CDR2 YYNGEE. Written as DNA, the CDR3 is TGTGCCAGCAGCGTAGCGGGAGGGCCGGGGGAGACCCAGTACTTC. Its protein is CASSVAGGPGETQYF.

The chain couples TRBV11-2 to TRBJ2-2; TRBD2 matches 10 bases. With V trimmed by 1 base and J by 1 base, 6 bases remained unmatched. The CDR3 sequence is 18 residues long. In germline, CDR1 is SGHAT, CDR2 FQNNGV. The CDR3, as DNA: TGTGCCAGCAGCTTAGCCCTAGCGGGAGTGAGGAACACCGGGGAGCTGTTTTTT. This gives the protein CASSLALAGVRNTGELFF.

CDR3 in amino acids: CASSELARSQPQHF. The CDR3 region has the DNA TGCGCCAGCAGTGAGTTGGCCAGGAGTCAGCCCCAGCATTTT. The chain has TRBV10-2 and TRBJ1-5; D call uncertain. The CDR3 is made up of 14 amino acids. V was shortened by 1 base and J by 6 bases, with 10 bases between the two germline ends. The germline V gene has CDR1 WSHSY and CDR2 SAAADI.

The CDR3 protein is CASSESSFREAEQFF. In nucleotides, the CDR3 is TGCGCCAGCAGTGAGTCGAGTTTTCGGGAGGCTGAGCAGTTCTTC. The chain couples TRBV10-2 to TRBJ2-1; TRBD2 matches at 7 bases. The CDR3 contains 15 residues. Germline-derived CDR1 and CDR2 are WSHSY and SAAADI. V trimming: 0 bases; J trimming: 9 bases; junction bases outside the gene matches: 8.

This rearrangement joins TRBV28 to TRBJ2-7; D gene uncertain. The ends were cut back, 6 bases at V and 6 bases at J, with 12 bases in the middle. Germline CDR1 reads MDHEN; CDR2 reads SYDVKM. CDR3 length equals 12 residues. The CDR3 nucleotides are TGTGCCAGCAGAACGGGTTCGCTCGAGCAGTACTTC. It is translated as CASRTGSLEQYF.

The genes are TRBV13 and TRBJ2-2, with TRBD1 matching 7 bases. The trim removed 10 bases at V and 4 bases at J, leaving 12 bases unmatched. CDR1 is PRHDT and CDR2 is FYEKMQ in the germline V gene (reference sequence). The CDR3 sequence is 15 residues long. The CDR3 region has the DNA TGTGCCACCTGTTCAACAGGGGTCACCACCGGGGAGCTGTTTTTT. Translated: CATCSTGVTTGELFF.

V usage is TRBV30 and J usage is TRBJ1-1; D is uncertain. The CDR3 has 15 residues. Germline CDR1 is GTSNPN and CDR2 is SVGIG (reference sequence). The V and J ends lost 2 bases and 1 base respectively, with 14 bases between them. This chain's CDR3 is CAWSPSISGNTEAFF. As DNA, the CDR3 is TGTGCCTGGAGTCCATCAATCTCAGGGAACACTGAAGCTTTCTTT. Full variable domain (rest looked up from reference TRBV30 and TRBJ1-1): SQTIHQWPATLVQPVGSPLSLECTVEGTSNPNLYWYRQAAGRGLQLLFYSVGIGQISSEVPQNLSASRPQDRQFILSSKKLLLSDSGFYLCAWSPSISGNTEAFFGQGTRLTVV.

This clone was seen only once. The chain employs TRBV19 and TRBJ1-1, with D possibly TRBD1 on 6 matching bases. CDR1 is LNHDA and CDR2 is SQIVND in the germline V gene (reference sequence). This CDR3 region has 14 residues. V dropped 10 bases and J dropped 3 bases, with 18 bases sitting between them. The CDR3 nucleotides are TGTGCCACCCAGACGGGGGGCGAGGACACTGAAGCTTTCTTT. Amino acid sequence: CATQTGGEDTEAFF.

The chain employs TRBV29-1 and TRBJ1-1; TRBD1 matches 7 bases. V was clipped by 4 bases and J by 0 bases; unmatched bases: 8. Germline V lookup: CDR1 SQVTM, CDR2 ANQGSEA. This CDR3 spans 15 amino acids. The CDR3 bases are TGCAGCGTTGGGTGGGACAGCCTTATGAACACTGAAGCTTTCTTT. Encoded protein: CSVGWDSLMNTEAFF.

The rearrangement joins TRBV10-2 to TRBJ2-5, with D maybe TRBD2 (6 bases). The ends were cut back, 3 bases at V and 4 bases at J, with 18 bases in the middle. The germline V gene encodes CDR1 WSHSY and CDR2 SAAADI. This CDR3 region has 16 residues. CDR3 nucleotides: TGCGCCAGCAGTGATCTTGTTCGGAGGGAATCAGAGACCCAGTACTTC. This translates into CASSDLVRRESETQYF.

This clone was counted once. The chain links TRBV2 to TRBJ2-5, with D uncertain. Germline V gene lookup returns CDR1 SNHLY and CDR2 FYNNEI. The CDR3 loop spans 13 amino acids. V dropped 8 bases and J dropped 3 bases, with 13 bases sitting between them. CDR3 residues: CASPEAPEETQYF. CDR3 nucleotides: TGTGCCAGCCCTGAGGCGCCAGAAGAGACCCAGTACTTC.

The chain couples TRBV5-1 to TRBJ2-5; no reliable D call. CDR1 SGHRS and CDR2 YFSETQ come from the germline V gene. V lost 0 bases and J lost 5, with 17 bases in between. The CDR3 covers 16 residues. CDR3 sequence: CASSLASRSSSETQYF. CDR3 DNA sequence: TGCGCCAGCAGCTTGGCCTCTCGGTCGAGCTCGGAGACCCAGTACTTC.

This sequence joins TRBV7-8 and TRBJ2-1; 8 positions agree with TRBD2. V dropped 5 bases and J dropped 2; count of bases not matched to a gene: 5. The length of the CDR3 is 15 residues. Germline CDR1 is SGHVS and CDR2 is FQNEAQ. This chain's CDR3 is CASSPSGSPYNEQFF. CDR3 bases: TGTGCCAGCAGCCCCAGCGGGAGTCCCTACAATGAGCAGTTCTTC. The complete variable domain, with remaining parts taken from reference TRBV7-8 and TRBJ2-1, reads GAGVSQSPRYKVAKRGQDVALRCDPISGHVSLFWYQQALGQGPEFLTYFQNEAQLDKSGLPSDRFFAERPEGSVSTLKIQRTQQEDSAVYLCASSPSGSPYNEQFFGPGTRLTVL.

The chain uses TRBV9 and TRBJ2-6, with TRBD1 matching 10 bases. V lost 2 bases and J lost 0; bases outside the gene matches: 8. The CDR3 length is 19 residues. The germline gives CDR1 SGDLS, CDR2 YYNGEE. CDR3 in amino acids: CASSVSTGGGSSGANVLTF. The CDR3 DNA sequence: TGTGCCAGCAGCGTTTCGACAGGGGGCGGTAGCTCTGGGGCCAACGTCCTGACTTTC.